A single sample is the source of the 3 T cell receptor beta chains below, sequenced in a study of OX40 agonist ivuxolimab in advanced cancers. Assay used: immunoSEQ multiplex PCR; TCRdb lists only in-frame clones, some missing. The table lists some 29,000 clones, around nine tenths of them singletons, with roughly a fifth in the top ten. The specimen comprised CD4+ or CD8+ T cells sorted from blood, sampled in a trial of the OX40 agonist ivuxolimab. All receptors come from an adult with an advanced solid tumor such as melanoma, head and neck, liver or kidney cancer.

The chain couples TRBV30 to TRBJ1-1, with unresolved D. The germline V and J ends were trimmed by 0 bases and 6 bases, with 5 bases remaining between them. CDR1 and CDR2 (germline): GTSNPN, SVGIG (reference sequence). This CDR3 spans 11 amino acids. The CDR3 region has the DNA TGTGCCTGGAGTGTAGGCGCTGAAGCTTTCTTT. As protein: CAWSVGAEAFF.

This clone has only one observation. The chain joins TRBV6-5 to TRBJ2-7, with D unresolved. The V and J ends lost 4 bases and 2 bases respectively, with 9 bases between them. The CDR3 has 13 residues. Germline-derived CDR1 and CDR2 are MNHEY and SVGAGI. CDR3 DNA: TGTGCCAGCAGTTTGGTAGAAACCTACGAGCAGTACTTC. Its protein product is CASSLVETYEQYF.

The V and J genes are TRBV4-2 and TRBJ2-1; 10 nucleotides agree with TRBD1. This CDR3 spans 15 amino acids. The germline V gene has CDR1 LGHNA and CDR2 YNFKEQ. V lost 4 bases and J lost 9; bases outside the gene matches: 9. CDR3 nucleotides: TGTGCCAGCAGCCCCCTCCCCCGGACAGGGGGTGAGCAGTTCTTC. Protein product: CASSPLPRTGGEQFF.